These 29 T cell receptor beta chains were sequenced from one sample in a study of cytomegalovirus exposure and HLA in healthy donors. Researchers ran the PCR with 60 Vbeta and 13 Jbeta primers. Profiling relied on immunoSEQ multiplex PCR, and the TCRdb table lists in-frame clones only, not all of them. The sample table includes 150,000 or so clones. The sequenced sample consisted of PBMCs. Receptors were obtained from a man aged 18 to 29 in good health and CMV-seronegative.

The chain recombines TRBV7-9 with TRBJ1-2, with 8 positions matching TRBD1. J was trimmed by 0 bases and V by 5 bases; bases with no gene match: 5. The CDR3 loop spans 15 amino acids. Germline V gene sequence: CDR1 SEHNR, CDR2 FQNEAQ (reference sequence). The CDR3, as DNA: TGTGCCAGCAGCACCCGGACAGGGACTAACTATGGCTACACCTTC. Protein product: CASSTRTGTNYGYTF.

This sequence joins TRBV14 and TRBJ1-1; the D is unclear. The CDR3 consists of 13 residues. Trimming shortened V by 4 bases and J by 0 bases, and 6 bases separated the two germline ends. The germline gives CDR1 SGHDN, CDR2 FVKESK. CDR3 sequence reads: CASSLTVNTEAFF. The DNA of the CDR3 is TGTGCCAGCAGCCTTACAGTGAACACTGAAGCTTTCTTT.

The chain is built from TRBV6-4 and TRBJ1-2; weak D call: TRBD1 (6 bases). The germline V gene encodes CDR1 MRHNA and CDR2 SNTAGT. The length of the CDR3 is 16 residues. V was shortened by 5 bases and J by 5 bases, with 21 bases between the two germline ends. CDR3: CASSRGANPSPYGYTF. CDR3 in DNA: TGTGCCAGCAGTCGGGGGGCAAATCCGTCACCTTATGGCTACACCTTC.

The chain employs TRBV15 and TRBJ1-1; 7 nucleotides agree with TRBD1. The germline gives CDR1 LNHNV, CDR2 YYDKDF (reference sequence). CDR3 length: 14 amino acids. V lost 4 bases and J lost 1; bases outside the gene matches: 3. DNA for the CDR3: TGTGCCACCAGCACCGGGACAGAGAACACTGAAGCTTTCTTT. It codes for CATSTGTENTEAFF.

This rearrangement joins TRBV25-1 to TRBJ1-1, with D perhaps TRBD1 (5 bases). V lost 1 base, J lost 10 bases, and 13 bases lay in between. Germline V gene lookup returns CDR1 MGHDK and CDR2 SYGVNS. This CDR3 comprises 13 residues. CDR3 in amino acids: CASSEFVQVRAFF. In DNA, the CDR3 is TGTGCCAGCAGTGAATTCGTACAGGTGCGAGCTTTCTTT.

V gene TRBV6-6 combines with J gene TRBJ1-2; 9 bases map to TRBD1. CDR1 and CDR2 from the germline V gene are MNHNY and SVGAGI (reference sequence). This CDR3 has 15 amino acids. Trimming took 2 bases from V and 4 from J; bases not matched to a gene: 5. CDR3 nucleotides: TGTGCCAGCAGTTACGGGGACAGGGTGGGCTATGGCTACACCTTC. Its translation: CASSYGDRVGYGYTF.

The gene calls are TRBV7-3 and TRBJ2-3; maybe TRBD2 (6 bases). CDR1 is SGHTA and CDR2 is FQGTGA in the germline V gene. V lost 4 bases, J lost 3 bases, and 8 bases lay in between. This CDR3 has 13 residues. The CDR3 region is CASSSGSTDTQYF. In DNA, the CDR3 is TGTGCCAGCAGCTCCGGGAGTACAGATACGCAGTATTTT.

The chain links TRBV18 to TRBJ1-1; D uncertain. V dropped 6 bases and J dropped 1 base, with 9 bases sitting between them. CDR1 and CDR2 (germline): KGHSH, LQKENI. There are 13 residues in the CDR3. CDR3 nucleotides: TGTGCCAGCTCCGCTGGGCAGAACACTGAAGCTTTCTTT. Translating gives CASSAGQNTEAFF.

The chain recombines TRBV10-3 with TRBJ2-6; D may be TRBD1 (5 bases). V was pared by 8 bases and J by 3 bases, with 14 bases between. The germline V gene encodes CDR1 ENHRY and CDR2 SYGVKD. The CDR3 has 15 amino acids. DNA for the CDR3: TGTGCCATCCGCCCCAGGGCGGTTGGGGCCAACGTCCTGACTTTC. Protein sequence: CAIRPRAVGANVLTF.

In DNA, the CDR3 is TGTGCCAGCAGTTACCAAGGTAGCGGATACAATGAGCAGTTCTTC. Translation: CASSYQGSGYNEQFF. The genes are TRBV6-5 and TRBJ2-1, with D tentatively TRBD2 (6 bases). The CDR3 runs to 15 residues. Trimming pared 2 bases from V and 4 bases from J, leaving 12 bases between. CDR1 is MNHEY, CDR2 SVGAGI, per germline.

J is TRBJ1-5 and V is TRBV19; D is unresolved. Germline-derived CDR1 and CDR2 are LNHDA and SQIVND (reference sequence). The CDR3 loop spans 17 amino acids. The germline V and J ends were trimmed by 2 bases and 1 base, with 15 bases remaining between them. The CDR3 loop reads CASSILFAGGSNQPQHF. The CDR3 region has the DNA TGTGCCAGTAGTATATTATTCGCGGGCGGAAGCAATCAGCCCCAGCATTTT.

The CDR3 loop reads CASNERAGGTYEQYF. CDR3 sequence (DNA): TGTGCCAGCAATGAGCGGGCAGGGGGGACTTACGAGCAGTACTTC. The rearrangement joins TRBV27 to TRBJ2-7, with D possibly matching TRBD1 (7 bases). The CDR3 runs 15 residues. Germline values: CDR1 MNHEY, CDR2 SMNVEV (reference sequence). V was shortened by 7 bases and J by 4 bases, with 20 bases between the two germline ends.

J is TRBJ2-5 and V is TRBV4-1; 9 positions agree with TRBD1. The end of the DNA aligns better with TRBJ2-7, so the J call may be wrong. This CDR3 is built from 15 residues. Per germline, CDR1 MGHRA and CDR2 YSYEKL. The CDR3 nucleotides read TGCGCCAGCAGCCAAAGCCGACAGGGGGGCTACGAGCAGTACTTC. Translated: CASSQSRQGGYEQYF.

The rearrangement links TRBV19 to TRBJ2-2, with 11 bases lining up with TRBD2. The CDR3 is 14 amino acids. The ends lost 4 bases at V and 8 bases at J; junction bases unmatched: 3. Germline V lookup: CDR1 LNHDA, CDR2 SQIVND (reference sequence). DNA for the CDR3: TGTGCCAGTAGTAAGACTAGCGGGGTTGGGGAGCTGTTTTTT. It is translated as CASSKTSGVGELFF. Full variable domain (outside the CDR3, taken from reference TRBV19 and TRBJ2-2): DGGITQSPKYLFRKEGQNVTLSCEQNLNHDAMYWYRQDPGQGLRLIYYSQIVNDFQKGDIAEGYSVSREKKESFPLTVTSAQKNPTAFYLCASSKTSGVGELFFGEGSRLTVL.

This chain's CDR3 is CASSERTARDEQFF. The DNA for the CDR3 is TGTGCCAGCAGTGAGCGTACCGCCAGGGATGAGCAGTTCTTC. This chain joins TRBV2 and TRBJ2-1, with a weak D call TRBD1 (5 bases). Germline assignment: CDR1 SNHLY and CDR2 FYNNEI. Trimming stripped 3 bases from V and 8 bases from J, with 14 bases between. CDR3 size: 14 residues.

The chain is built from TRBV27 and TRBJ1-3; D uncertain. Germline V gives CDR1 MNHEY, CDR2 SMNVEV (reference sequence). Trimming took 6 bases from V and 2 from J, leaving 14 bases between them. This CDR3 is 15 amino acids long. The CDR3 here is CASSGEHPPGNTIYF. For the CDR3, the DNA is TGTGCCAGCAGCGGGGAACACCCACCTGGAAACACCATATATTTT.

The V gene is TRBV4-2, the J gene TRBJ2-7; D remains ambiguous. This CDR3 has 13 residues. Trimming took off 1 base at V and 3 bases at J, with 7 bases between the two ends. Germline CDR1 reads LGHNA; CDR2 reads YNFKEQ. The DNA for the CDR3 is TGTGCCAGCAGCCAAGGTCGCGACTACGAGCAGTACTTC. Translation: CASSQGRDYEQYF.

The chain links TRBV4-3 to TRBJ2-3; D perhaps matches TRBD1 (6 bases). Germline CDR1 and CDR2: LGHNA and YSLEER. This CDR3 spans 18 amino acids. V lost 0 bases, J lost 9 bases, and 25 bases lay in between. CDR3 sequence (DNA): TGCGCCAGCAGCCAAGATGGGGGCGCAGGGATCCCTCGGACGACGCAGTATTTT. It yields the protein CASSQDGGAGIPRTTQYF.

This chain joins TRBV28 and TRBJ2-1; 13 positions match TRBD2. The CDR3 contains 13 residues. V dropped 9 bases and J dropped 10; count of bases not matched to a gene: 6. Germline V lookup: CDR1 MDHEN, CDR2 SYDVKM. CDR3 region: CASGLAGASEQFF. In nucleotides, the CDR3 is TGTGCCAGTGGACTAGCGGGGGCATCGGAGCAGTTCTTC.

The rearrangement uses TRBV19 and TRBJ1-1, with a possible D match to TRBD1 (6 bases). V was cut by 9 bases and J by 3 bases, with 11 bases left in between. CDR1 and CDR2 (germline): LNHDA, SQIVND (reference sequence). The CDR3 contains 12 residues. CDR3 coding DNA: TGTGCCAGCAAGGGGGGGGACACTGAAGCTTTCTTT. This codes for CASKGGDTEAFF.

The V and J genes are TRBV5-1 and TRBJ1-2; the D gene is possibly TRBD1 (6 bases). The CDR3 is 14 residues long. V was trimmed by 4 bases and J by 6 bases, leaving 16 bases between them. From germline, CDR1 is SGHRS and CDR2 YFSETQ. CDR3 nucleotides: TGCGCCAGCAGCGCTAGGACAGTCCTTGATGGCTACACCTTC. Encoded protein: CASSARTVLDGYTF.

The rearrangement links TRBV6-5 to TRBJ1-1; D gene uncertain. This CDR3 is built from 12 residues. Germline V gene data show CDR1 as MNHEY and CDR2 as SVGAGI. V shed 5 bases and J shed 7 bases, with 11 bases lying between them. This chain's CDR3 is CASSASRFEAFF. The CDR3 bases are TGTGCCAGCAGTGCTAGTCGGTTTGAAGCTTTCTTT.

This sequence joins TRBV28 and TRBJ1-2; 12 positions agree with TRBD1. CDR3 length: 15 amino acids. J gave up 8 bases and V 5 bases, and 9 bases lay outside the gene matches. Germline-derived CDR1 and CDR2 are MDHEN and SYDVKM. This CDR3 is CASSGPGQGAGGYTF. As DNA, the CDR3 is TGTGCCAGCAGTGGACCGGGACAGGGGGCAGGGGGCTACACCTTC.

The chain combines TRBV18 with TRBJ1-3; possibly TRBD1 for D (6 bases). Germline CDR1 and CDR2: KGHSH and LQKENI. The length of the CDR3 is 16 residues. V dropped 4 bases and J dropped 0 bases, with 13 bases sitting between them. CDR3 sequence (DNA): TGTGCCAGCTCACAAGGACAGCTCGTCTCTGGAAACACCATATATTTT. It is translated as CASSQGQLVSGNTIYF.

The chain employs TRBV27 and TRBJ2-3, with no clear D. The CDR3 has 13 residues. Germline V gives CDR1 MNHEY, CDR2 SMNVEV (reference sequence). The germline V and J ends were trimmed by 8 bases and 1 base, with 10 bases remaining between them. CDR3 loop: CASRVPGTDTQYF. In DNA form, the CDR3 reads TGTGCCAGCCGGGTTCCCGGCACAGATACGCAGTATTTT.

The chain joins TRBV6-4 to TRBJ2-7; 7 nucleotides agree with TRBD1. V gave up 6 bases and J gave up 1 base; unmatched junction bases: 9. From germline, CDR1 is MRHNA and CDR2 SNTAGT. This CDR3 region has 15 residues. This CDR3 reads CASRKASGGSYEQYF. As DNA, the CDR3 is TGTGCCAGCAGGAAGGCGTCAGGGGGATCCTACGAGCAGTACTTC.

The chain joins TRBV7-9 to TRBJ2-7, with 8 bases lining up with TRBD2. Germline CDR1 SEHNR, CDR2 FQNEAQ (reference sequence). The CDR3 totals 14 residues. The ends lost 1 base at V and 4 bases at J; junction bases unmatched: 3. For the CDR3, the DNA is TGTGCCAGCAGCTTAGGATCGGGAGGGTACGAGCAGTACTTC. Translation gives CASSLGSGGYEQYF.

This chain links TRBV6-5 with TRBJ1-4, with TRBD1 as a possible D gene (5 bases). CDR1 and CDR2 (germline): MNHEY, SVGAGI. The CDR3 spans 14 residues. V was shortened by 11 bases and J by 7 bases, with 20 bases between the two germline ends. The CDR3 is CADNRGDASEKLFF. CDR3 in DNA: TGTGCCGACAACCGGGGGGATGCTAGTGAAAAACTGTTTTTT.

V and J are TRBV6-5 and TRBJ1-5; a possible D gene is TRBD1 (5 bases). Trimming stripped 4 bases from V and 4 bases from J, with 17 bases between. The CDR3 is made up of 16 amino acids. CDR1 and CDR2 from the germline V gene are MNHEY and SVGAGI. The CDR3 loop is CASSWSRDFRNQPQHF. The DNA of the CDR3 is TGTGCCAGCAGTTGGTCGAGGGACTTCCGAAATCAGCCCCAGCATTTT.